Shown below are 30 T cell receptor beta chains from a single sample sequenced in a study of early T cells in non-severe SARS-CoV-2 infection (dated by TCRdb to the early 2020s). The library was generated by 5' RACE. Sequencing was performed on a NextSeq 500. Starting from the raw public reads, TCRdb applied fastp trimming at Q25, assembled clones with MiXCR and retained in-frame beta chains. For every CDR3 protein sequence, its rows merge into one entry that carries the most common genes and DNA. For this sample there are over 50,000 distinct CDR3 sequences; approximately 8% appear just once. Around 4.2% of the sample is held by the ten biggest clonotypes. The specimen was whole blood. Source of these receptors: an adult who was a healthcare worker with PCR-confirmed SARS-CoV-2 infection or an uninfected control (not recorded which).

This chain joins TRBV9 and TRBJ2-3; 10 nucleotides line up with TRBD2. The CDR3 has 17 residues. Germline V gene data show CDR1 as SGDLS and CDR2 as YYNGEE. V was pared by 0 bases and J by 1 base, with 5 bases of the junction left unmatched. The CDR3 protein is CASSVVAGTSGTDTQYF. CDR3 nucleotides: TGTGCCAGCAGCGTAGTAGCCGGGACTAGCGGCACAGATACGCAGTATTTT.

This clonotype occurred many times. The gene calls are TRBV6-1 and TRBJ1-6; tentative D call: TRBD1 (5 bases). The CDR3 spans 14 residues. Germline values: CDR1 MNHNS, CDR2 SASEGT. Trimming shortened V by 1 base and J by 8 bases, and 9 bases separated the two germline ends. The CDR3 nucleotides are TGTGCCAGCAGTGAAGGGCAGGGCGATTCACCCCTCCACTTT. Encoded protein: CASSEGQGDSPLHF.

This clonotype was counted many times. The genes are TRBV20-1 and TRBJ2-7; TRBD2 aligns across 11 bases. V lost 5 bases, J lost 7 bases, and 13 bases stayed unmatched. The length of the CDR3 is 15 residues. Per the germline V gene, CDR1 is DFQATT and CDR2 is SNEGSKA (reference sequence). CDR3 in DNA: TGCAGTGCTTCCTTAGCGGGAGGGGGGTTTAGGGAGCAGTACTTC. This encodes CSASLAGGGFREQYF.

This rearrangement joins TRBV27 to TRBJ2-7; D call uncertain. V gave up 2 bases and J gave up 0 bases, with 8 bases separating them. This CDR3 spans 14 amino acids. From germline, CDR1 is MNHEY and CDR2 SMNVEV (reference sequence). The CDR3 DNA is TGTGCCAGCAGTTTAACGGGTAGCTCCTACGAGCAGTACTTC. Translation: CASSLTGSSYEQYF.

This clonotype was observed a handful of times. The chain carries TRBV20-1 and TRBJ2-3; D possibly matches TRBD1 or TRBD2 (6 bases each). From germline, CDR1 is DFQATT and CDR2 SNEGSKA (reference sequence). V dropped 6 bases and J dropped 6 bases, with 19 bases sitting between them. There are 14 residues in the CDR3. The CDR3 nucleotides read TGCAGTGCCCCCACGGGGGACACCTCTGATACGCAGTATTTT. The encoded protein is CSAPTGDTSDTQYF.

This clonotype was detected only a few times. J is TRBJ1-2 and V is TRBV19, with D possibly matching TRBD1 (5 bases). The germline gives CDR1 LNHDA, CDR2 SQIVND (reference sequence). The CDR3 extends over 13 amino acids. The V end lost 7 bases, the J end lost 8 bases, and 17 bases lay between the germline ends. The CDR3 region is CASTPLSGSGYTF. CDR3 coding DNA: TGTGCCAGTACTCCTCTTTCAGGGAGCGGCTACACCTTC.

DNA for the CDR3: TGTGCCAGCAGTTTCCCGGGACAGTCTCCACGCGACACCGGGGAGCTGTTTTTT. This codes for CASSFPGQSPRDTGELFF. The V gene is TRBV28, the J gene TRBJ2-2, with TRBD1 identical over 7 bases. Germline assignment: CDR1 MDHEN and CDR2 SYDVKM. J was trimmed by 3 bases and V by 3 bases; bases with no gene match: 13. The CDR3 has 18 residues.

V is TRBV19 and J is TRBJ2-7; D is possibly TRBD1 (5 bases). The CDR3 has 14 amino acids. Germline lookup yields CDR1 LNHDA and CDR2 SQIVND (reference sequence). V was trimmed by 3 bases and J by 2 bases, leaving 11 bases between them. The CDR3 DNA reads as TGTGCCAGTAGTATCAGGCAGGGCCCCTACGAGCAGTACTTC. Translation: CASSIRQGPYEQYF.

V usage is TRBV11-2 and J usage is TRBJ2-5, with D perhaps matching TRBD1 (6 bases). Trimming took off 0 bases at V and 4 bases at J, with 15 bases between the two ends. Germline CDR1 is SGHAT and CDR2 is FQNNGV. This CDR3 spans 16 amino acids. CDR3 in amino acids: CASSLDQGGRGETQYF. The CDR3 bases are TGTGCCAGCAGCTTAGATCAAGGGGGAAGGGGAGAGACCCAGTACTTC.

This clonotype occurred a few times. The rearrangement joins TRBV3-1 to TRBJ1-6; a possible D gene is TRBD1 (5 bases). The CDR3 is made up of 18 amino acids. V gave up 1 base and J gave up 9 bases, with 22 bases separating them. Germline values: CDR1 LGHDT, CDR2 YNNKEL (reference sequence). The CDR3 bases are TGTGCCAGCAGCCAAGCTAGGAGCGCGCGGGGCGGCGGTTCACCCCTCCACTTT. Protein product: CASSQARSARGGGSPLHF.

This clonotype was counted ten times or more. The CDR3 DNA is TGTGCCAGCACCCACACAGGGAGGACGGGTGGCTACACCTTC. Its translation is CASTHTGRTGGYTF. This rearrangement joins TRBV28 to TRBJ1-2, with D tentatively TRBD1 (6 bases). Germline V gene data show CDR1 as MDHEN and CDR2 as SYDVKM. The CDR3 runs 14 residues. Trimming pared 7 bases from V and 7 bases from J, leaving 19 bases between.

This clonotype showed up just a few times. The gene calls are TRBV29-1 and TRBJ2-1; D is undetermined. The CDR3 has 12 amino acids. Germline CDR1 SQVTM, CDR2 ANQGSEA. The V gene lost 7 bases and the J gene lost 0 bases, with 7 bases spanning the gap. CDR3 region: CSGLVSYNEQFF. The DNA of the CDR3 is TGCAGCGGGTTGGTCTCCTACAATGAGCAGTTCTTC.

This clonotype turned up a few times. CDR3: CAISESSDSNQPQHF. The CDR3 coding sequence is TGTGCCATCAGTGAGTCTTCCGATAGCAATCAGCCCCAGCATTTT. The chain joins TRBV10-3 to TRBJ1-5; D gene unclear. V lost 0 bases, J lost 0 bases, and 6 bases lay in between. CDR1 and CDR2 (germline): ENHRY, SYGVKD. The CDR3 loop spans 15 amino acids.

This clonotype was recorded a few times. The CDR3 sequence: CASIGLGNEQFF. CDR3 in DNA: TGCGCCAGCATTGGCCTGGGGAATGAGCAGTTCTTC. J is TRBJ2-1 and V is TRBV5-1, with no clear D. Per germline, CDR1 SGHRS and CDR2 YFSETQ. Trimming pared 6 bases from V and 7 bases from J, leaving 11 bases between. This CDR3 has 12 residues.

The table lists this clonotype with many counts. The V and J genes are TRBV11-2 and TRBJ2-5, with 7 positions matching TRBD2. The length of the CDR3 is 15 residues. Germline CDR1 SGHAT, CDR2 FQNNGV. With 6 bases clipped from V and 4 bases from J, the junction kept 11 bases outside the gene matches. CDR3 loop: CASRTVRGGRETQYF. Written as DNA, the CDR3 is TGTGCCAGCAGAACCGTCCGGGGCGGGAGAGAGACCCAGTACTTC. Variable domain in full (rest from reference TRBV11-2 and TRBJ2-5): EAGVAQSPRYKIIEKRQSVAFWCNPISGHATLYWYQQILGQGPKLLIQFQNNGVVDDSQLPKDRFSAERLKGVDSTLKIQPAKLEDSAVYLCASRTVRGGRETQYFGPGTRLLVL.

This clonotype was detected ten times or more. The chain carries TRBV20-1 and TRBJ2-5; TRBD2 matches at 15 bases. J was trimmed by 5 bases and V by 3 bases; bases with no gene match: 7. CDR3 length: 16 amino acids. Germline-derived CDR1 and CDR2 are DFQATT and SNEGSKA (reference sequence). The CDR3 loop reads CSASPLGLAGGETQYF. The CDR3 region has the DNA TGCAGTGCTAGTCCTCTGGGACTAGCGGGAGGCGAGACCCAGTACTTC.

The V call is TRBV7-8, the J call TRBJ2-1, with D maybe TRBD1 (5 bases). Germline CDR1 SGHVS, CDR2 FQNEAQ. This CDR3 is 13 amino acids long. V lost 3 bases and J lost 8, with 11 bases in between. In DNA, the CDR3 is TGTGCCAGCAGCTTCCAGGGAAGGGATGAGCAGTTCTTC. The encoded protein is CASSFQGRDEQFF.

The genes are TRBV29-1 and TRBJ2-1; TRBD2 matches at 15 bases. J lost 0 bases, V lost 6 bases, and 9 bases had no gene match. The germline gives CDR1 SQVTM, CDR2 ANQGSEA. The CDR3 is 18 amino acids. The CDR3 sequence is CSVGPGTSGRSSYNEQFF. The CDR3 DNA is TGCAGCGTCGGTCCCGGGACTAGCGGGAGGAGCTCCTACAATGAGCAGTTCTTC.

Here the CDR3 DNA reads TGTGCCAGCAGCTTCCCCGGGACAGGGGGGCATGAGCAGTTCTTC. Translation gives CASSFPGTGGHEQFF. The chain couples TRBV7-9 to TRBJ2-1; 11 bases agree with TRBD1. The V segment lost 3 bases and the J segment 8 bases; nucleotides outside the gene matches: 6. In germline, CDR1 is SEHNR, CDR2 FQNEAQ (reference sequence). The CDR3 runs 15 residues. The variable domain in full, completed from reference TRBV7-9 and TRBJ2-1, reads DTGVSQNPRHKITKRGQNVTFRCDPISEHNRLYWYRQTLGQGPEFLTYFQNEAQLEKSRLLSDRFSAERPKGSFSTLEIQRTEQGDSAMYLCASSFPGTGGHEQFFGPGTRLTVL.

This clonotype occurred many times. The chain employs TRBV20-1 and TRBJ2-7; 14 nucleotides match TRBD2. This CDR3 has 16 residues. V lost 6 bases to trimming and J lost 6 bases; unmatched junction nucleotides: 13. CDR1 DFQATT and CDR2 SNEGSKA come from the germline V gene (reference sequence). CDR3: CSAHRLAGGLGSEQYF. The CDR3 DNA reads TGCAGTGCCCATAGACTAGCGGGAGGGCTTGGGTCCGAGCAGTACTTC.

The chain uses TRBV12-3 or TRBV12-4 and TRBJ2-1; D may match TRBD1 or TRBD2 (5 bases each). V lost 5 bases and J 3 bases, leaving 14 bases between the germline ends. The CDR3 consists of 15 residues. The DNA of the CDR3 is TGTGCCAGCAGTCCCCGGGGACCGGGCTACAATGAGCAGTTCTTC. It is translated as CASSPRGPGYNEQFF.

With regard to this clonotype: The germline gene is not matched at one end of the junction; a read error may be the cause. The chain has TRBV18 and TRBJ1-1; 8 bases fit TRBD1. The CDR3 consists of 13 residues. Germline-derived CDR1 and CDR2 are KGHSH and LQKENI. The CDR3 sequence: CASSAPDRVWAFF. The CDR3 nucleotides are TGTGCCAGCTCAGCACCGGACAGGGTTTGGGCTTTCTTT.

This clonotype was seen ten or more times. The CDR3 carries no conserved terminal phenylalanine or tryptophan, so it likely arises from a read error. V and J are TRBV6-2 or TRBV6-3 and TRBJ2-1; 14 nucleotides match TRBD2. Per the germline V gene, CDR1 is MNHEY and CDR2 is SVGEGT. The trim removed 6 bases at V and 6 bases at J, leaving 4 bases unmatched. The CDR3 sequence is 15 residues long. Written as DNA, the CDR3 is TGTGCCAGCAGGGGACTAGCGGGAGACGTCAATGAGCAGTTCTTA. This codes for CASRGLAGDVNEQFL.

The genes are TRBV3-1 and TRBJ2-3; D is unclear. Germline V gives CDR1 LGHDT, CDR2 YNNKEL (reference sequence). Trimming took off 3 bases at V and 0 bases at J, with 13 bases between the two ends. The CDR3 length is 16 residues. The CDR3 coding sequence is TGTGCCAGCAGCCAGGATGACATTGTGAGCACAGATACGCAGTATTTT. It codes for CASSQDDIVSTDTQYF.

This clonotype was detected ten times or more. The rearrangement joins TRBV28 to TRBJ2-3; 9 bases fit TRBD2. The germline V gene encodes CDR1 MDHEN and CDR2 SYDVKM. The CDR3 has 15 residues. Trimming removed 8 bases from V and 3 bases from J; junction bases left unmatched: 9. CDR3 sequence reads: CASPTGTSLTDTQYF. CDR3 in DNA: TGTGCCAGCCCGACCGGGACTAGCCTAACAGATACGCAGTATTTT.

This chain connects TRBV6-5 to TRBJ2-2; D might be TRBD1 or TRBD2, each matching 5 bases. V dropped 6 bases and J dropped 6 bases, with 20 bases sitting between them. The germline V gene has CDR1 MNHEY and CDR2 SVGAGI. The CDR3 length is 16 residues. The CDR3 reads CASRANPGPAAGELFF. The CDR3 nucleotides are TGTGCCAGCAGAGCCAATCCGGGACCTGCCGCCGGGGAGCTGTTTTTT.

This clonotype was detected only a few times. The rearrangement links TRBV10-2 to TRBJ2-1; D unclear. V lost 7 bases and J lost 0, with 10 bases in between. CDR1 and CDR2 from the germline V gene are WSHSY and SAAADI. The CDR3 is 14 residues long. The CDR3 reads CASKLGYSYNEQFF. As DNA, the CDR3 is TGCGCCAGCAAGCTTGGGTACTCCTACAATGAGCAGTTCTTC.

The genes are TRBV7-6 and TRBJ2-3; a weak D match, TRBD1 (5 bases). The germline V gene encodes CDR1 SGHVS and CDR2 FNYEAQ. The V and J ends lost 2 bases and 1 base respectively, with 10 bases between them. The CDR3 runs 15 residues. CDR3 DNA sequence: TGTGCCAGCAGCTTAATGCAGGGTGGCACAGATACGCAGTATTTT. This translates into CASSLMQGGTDTQYF.

This clonotype has more than one count but fewer than ten. The chain links TRBV19 to TRBJ2-1; TRBD2 aligns across 10 bases. Germline CDR1 and CDR2: LNHDA and SQIVND (reference sequence). V lost 4 bases to trimming and J lost 4 bases; unmatched junction nucleotides: 7. The CDR3 has 16 amino acids. CDR3 bases: TGTGCCAGTAGTAGCCCAGCGGGAGGGCCGTACAATGAGCAGTTCTTC. Protein product: CASSSPAGGPYNEQFF.

The rearrangement uses TRBV27 and TRBJ2-7; D may match TRBD1 or TRBD2 (6 bases each). The CDR3 is made up of 16 amino acids. Trimming pared 1 base from V and 2 bases from J, leaving 15 bases between. The V gene's germline CDR1 is MNHEY and CDR2 SMNVEV (reference sequence). The CDR3 is CASSLLFGGGPYEQYF. CDR3 sequence (DNA): TGTGCCAGCAGTTTATTATTCGGGGGCGGCCCCTACGAGCAGTACTTC.